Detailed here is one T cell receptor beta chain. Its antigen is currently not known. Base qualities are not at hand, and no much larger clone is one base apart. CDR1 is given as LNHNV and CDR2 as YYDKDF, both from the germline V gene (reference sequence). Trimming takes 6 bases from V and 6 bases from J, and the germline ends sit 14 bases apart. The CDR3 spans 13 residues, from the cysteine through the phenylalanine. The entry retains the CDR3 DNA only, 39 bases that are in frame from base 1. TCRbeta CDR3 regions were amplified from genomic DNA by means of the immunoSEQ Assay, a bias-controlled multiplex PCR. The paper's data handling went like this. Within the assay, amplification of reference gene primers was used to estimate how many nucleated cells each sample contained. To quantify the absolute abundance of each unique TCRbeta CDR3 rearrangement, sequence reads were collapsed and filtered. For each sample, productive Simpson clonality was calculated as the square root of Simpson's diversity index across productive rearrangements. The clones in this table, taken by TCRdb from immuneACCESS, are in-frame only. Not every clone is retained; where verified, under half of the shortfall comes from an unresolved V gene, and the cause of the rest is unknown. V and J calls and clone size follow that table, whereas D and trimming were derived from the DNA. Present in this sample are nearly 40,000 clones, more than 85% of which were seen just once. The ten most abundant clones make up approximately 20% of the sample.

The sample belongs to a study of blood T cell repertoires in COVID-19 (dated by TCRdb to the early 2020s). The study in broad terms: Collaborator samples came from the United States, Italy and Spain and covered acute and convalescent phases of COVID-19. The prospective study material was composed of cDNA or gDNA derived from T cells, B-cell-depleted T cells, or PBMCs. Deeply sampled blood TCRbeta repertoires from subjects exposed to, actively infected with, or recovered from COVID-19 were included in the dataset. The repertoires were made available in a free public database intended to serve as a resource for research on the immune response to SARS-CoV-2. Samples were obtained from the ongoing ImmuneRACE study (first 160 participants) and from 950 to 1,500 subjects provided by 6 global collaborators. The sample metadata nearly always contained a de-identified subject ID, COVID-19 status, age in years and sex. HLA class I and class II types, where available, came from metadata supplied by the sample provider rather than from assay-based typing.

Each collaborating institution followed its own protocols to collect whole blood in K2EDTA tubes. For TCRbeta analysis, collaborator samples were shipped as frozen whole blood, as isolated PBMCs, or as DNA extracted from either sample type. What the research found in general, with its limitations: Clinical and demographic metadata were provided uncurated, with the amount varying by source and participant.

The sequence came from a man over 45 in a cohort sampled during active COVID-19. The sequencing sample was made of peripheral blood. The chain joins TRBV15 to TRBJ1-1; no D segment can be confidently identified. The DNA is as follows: TGTGCCACCAGGGACTTTTTGGGTGCTGAAGCTTTCTTT. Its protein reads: CATRDFLGAEAFF. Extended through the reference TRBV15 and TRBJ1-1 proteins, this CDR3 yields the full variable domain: DAMVIQNPRYQVTQFGKPVTLSCSQTLNHNVMYWYQQKSSQAPKLLFHYYDKDFNNEADTPDNFQSRRPNTSFCFLDIRSPGLGDTAMYLCATRDFLGAEAFFGQGTRLTVV.